This T cell receptor (beta chain) was profiled in a study of beta chain features in type 1 diabetes. Study findings and constraints: For Type 1 diabetes patients, all four CD4+ subsets carried TCRB CDR3s that were moderately but significantly shorter.

Note on this clone: Its target is unknown.

In germline, CDR1 is MGHDK, CDR2 SYGVNS. The CDR3 loop spans 14 amino acids. Trimming shortened V by 2 bases and J by 5 bases, and 9 bases separated the two germline ends. TCRB transcripts that were expressed got sequenced, as all of the isolated RNA had been reverse transcribed. Generated by immunoSEQ multiplex PCR, the TCRdb table keeps only in-frame clones and is missing some. This table has roughly 340,000 clones, roughly 12% appearing once. J is TRBJ2-2 and V is TRBV25-1, with D maybe TRBD1 (5 bases). This sequence was found in a young woman with type 1 diabetes. Sequencing input: naive CD4+ T cells from blood. CDR3 protein: CASSEMGQTGELFF. DNA of the CDR3: TGTGCCAGCAGTGAAATGGGGCAGACCGGGGAGCTGTTTTTT.